Below, 3 T cell receptor beta chains from the same sample are listed, as sequenced in a study of shared clonotypes between healthy human individuals (dated by TCRdb to 2018 to 2021). Libraries were prepared through the immunoSEQ multiplex PCR assay. As stored in TCRdb, this immuneACCESS dataset retains in-frame rearrangements with V and J assigned. A fraction of the clones does not appear; measured against another copy, unresolved V genes explain less than half of the discrepancy, and the remainder lacks a known reason. For this sample there are 2 million to 3 million clones; around 94% appear just once. The ten largest clonotypes hold roughly 0.13% of the sample. Material: naive CD4+ T cells sorted from blood. This sample's cell subset or site label indicates: CD45RA+ positively selected. The receptors were sampled from a man between 18 and 29 years old in good health.

This chain uses TRBV5-4 with TRBJ1-1, with D maybe TRBD1 (5 bases). Per germline, CDR1 SGHNT and CDR2 YYREEE (reference sequence). V was clipped by 0 bases and J by 8 bases, with 14 bases between them. The CDR3 is 14 amino acids. This CDR3 is CASSLEAAGREAFF. CDR3 DNA sequence: TGTGCCAGCAGCTTGGAAGCCGCAGGGAGGGAAGCTTTCTTT. Based on the CDR3 plus reference TRBV5-4 and TRBJ1-1, the full variable domain is ETGVTQSPTHLIKTRGQQVTLRCSSQSGHNTVSWYQQALGQGPQFIFQYYREEENGRGNFPPRFSGLQFPNYSSELNVNALELDDSALYLCASSLEAAGREAFFGQGTRLTVV.

V usage is TRBV9 and J usage is TRBJ1-5; the match to TRBD1 covers 8 bases. This CDR3 is 14 amino acids long. Germline trimming cut 2 bases from V and 5 bases from J; bases unmatched to any gene: 3. CDR1 and CDR2 from the germline V gene are SGDLS and YYNGEE. CDR3 protein: CASSVRGLDQPQHF. In DNA form, the CDR3 reads TGTGCCAGCAGCGTCAGGGGGCTCGATCAGCCCCAGCATTTT. The complete variable domain, with remaining parts taken from reference TRBV9 and TRBJ1-5, reads DSGVTQTPKHLITATGQRVTLRCSPRSGDLSVYWYQQSLDQGLQFLIQYYNGEERAKGNILERFSAQQFPDLHSELNLSSLELGDSALYFCASSVRGLDQPQHFGDGTRLSIL.

This clone has a single count. This sequence joins TRBV19 and TRBJ1-2; tentative D call: TRBD1 (6 bases). Germline V gene lookup returns CDR1 LNHDA and CDR2 SQIVND (reference sequence). The CDR3 sequence is 14 residues long. Trimming cost V 4 bases and J 4 bases, with 13 bases left between them. This chain's CDR3 is CASSRGGASYGYTF. The DNA of the CDR3 is TGTGCCAGTAGTAGAGGGGGTGCCAGCTATGGCTACACCTTC.